The entry that follows covers one TCR beta chain sequence. The sample originates from a study of T cell changes during pregnancy in multiple sclerosis. CDR3 size: 19 residues. V lost 3 bases to trimming and J lost 3 bases, with 24 bases between them. Germline V CDR1 and CDR2: SNHLY, FYNNEI. Using immunoSEQ multiplex PCR, the repertoire was profiled, and TCRdb retains in-frame clones only, with some absent. The data hold some 64,000 clones, with over 85% observed a single time. V usage is TRBV2 and J usage is TRBJ2-1, with D possibly matching TRBD2 (7 bases). The input for sequencing was peripheral blood, taken in the first trimester of pregnancy. The origin of this receptor is a female donor in good health, enrolled as a control in a pregnancy study. The CDR3 here is CASSEGEGVADPGYNEQFF. CDR3 nucleotide sequence: TGTGCCAGCAGTGAGGGGGAGGGGGTAGCGGACCCCGGCTACAATGAGCAGTTCTTC. The whole variable domain, filled in from reference TRBV2 and TRBJ2-1, reads EPEVTQTPSHQVTQMGQEVILRCVPISNHLYFYWYRQILGQKVEFLVSFYNNEISEKSEIFDDQFSVERPDGSNFTLKIRSTKLEDSAMYFCASSEGEGVADPGYNEQFFGPGTRLTVL.